The clone carrying this T cell receptor beta chain was counted a few times. Its antigen is unidentified. Total RNA came from unfractionated whole blood. This sample was taken from a study of human T cells and chemical hapten exposure. Study summary: Among samples, TCR yields varied mainly because of small differences in pooled library volume. Findings and caveats of the study: The study found that DPC sensitization did not change TCRs above 1 in 1000 frequency.

Individual cDNA molecules in this library carried unique molecular identifiers. As handled by the study authors: Counts of TCRs in each sample centred on a median of around 96,000 and extended from about 20,000 to 690,000. Via MiXCR, TCRdb re-called the reads, giving one row per CDR3 protein. TCRdb, not the original authors, processed these V and J calls. The table records about 120,000 distinct CDR3 sequences, roughly 8.5% of them present only once. The germline V and J ends were trimmed by 7 bases and 0 bases, with 7 bases remaining between them. There are 13 residues in the CDR3. The V gene's germline CDR1 is KGHSH and CDR2 LQKENI.

Input material: whole blood. The sequence was collected from a human donor in good health. Some clones in this sample may be carry-over from other donors' samples. The genes are TRBV18 and TRBJ2-1; D call uncertain. The CDR3 bases are TGTGCCAGCTTCATCCCCTCCTACAATGAGCAGTTCTTC. Protein sequence: CASFIPSYNEQFF.